A single sample gave rise to the 11 T cell receptor beta chains below, sequenced in a study of post-analysis software for immune sequencing data. For these receptors, no antigen is known. cDNA libraries of TCR beta carried unique molecular identifiers. TCRdb itself ran the PCR reads through MiXCR, one entry per CDR3 protein. This sample has fewer than 850,000 distinct CDR3 sequences, with roughly 27% found just once. Study results and caveats: Included in a set of five TRBV segments more frequent in patients than controls were TRBV5-6, TRBV5-1 and TRBV20-1.

The source material was blood. The receptor set was obtained from a girl aged 5-17 years with multiple sclerosis.

This clonotype showed up just a few times. The chain combines TRBV6-2 or TRBV6-3 with TRBJ2-1; 8 bases match TRBD2. Germline V CDR1 and CDR2: MNHEY, SVGEGT. The CDR3 runs to 15 residues. The V gene end was trimmed by 7 bases and the J gene end by 4 bases; junction bases not matched to a gene: 9. CDR3 residues: CASTHRAGGYNEQFF. Here the CDR3 DNA reads TGTGCCAGCACCCACCGGGCGGGAGGATACAATGAGCAGTTCTTC.

The V gene is TRBV11-2, the J gene TRBJ2-5, with 8 bases identical to TRBD2. CDR1 SGHAT and CDR2 FQNNGV come from the germline V gene. The CDR3 runs to 16 residues. V shed 5 bases and J 4 bases; nucleotides not matched to a gene: 12. This CDR3 reads CASSLRNGRAGETQYF. Written as DNA, the CDR3 is TGTGCCAGCAGCCTTCGTAACGGGAGGGCCGGAGAGACCCAGTACTTC.

The table lists this clonotype with a few counts. The gene calls are TRBV20-1 and TRBJ1-4, with D maybe TRBD1 (6 bases). The CDR3 loop spans 17 amino acids. Germline CDR1 is DFQATT and CDR2 is SNEGSKA (reference sequence). Trimming took 2 bases from V and 0 from J, leaving 16 bases between them. CDR3 sequence reads: CSARRDPTGTTNEKLFF. The DNA for the CDR3 is TGCAGTGCTAGACGTGATCCTACAGGGACAACTAATGAAAAACTGTTTTTT.

This chain connects TRBV5-1 to TRBJ1-1; D remains ambiguous. Germline CDR1 and CDR2: SGHRS and YFSETQ. The CDR3 covers 13 residues. With 3 bases removed from V and 3 bases from J, the gap between germline ends came to 9 bases. This CDR3 reads CASSSRADTEAFF. The CDR3, as DNA: TGCGCCAGCAGCTCCCGTGCAGACACTGAAGCTTTCTTT.

This clonotype appeared a few times. This CDR3 is CASSPNGYNEQFF. The CDR3 nucleotides are TGTGCCAGCAGCCCGAATGGATACAATGAGCAGTTCTTC. The chain recombines TRBV11-1 with TRBJ2-1; D uncertain. Between the trimmed V and J ends, which lost 5 bases and 4 bases, there was a span of 9 bases. The germline gives CDR1 SGHAT, CDR2 FQDESV (reference sequence). CDR3 length equals 13 residues.

The chain has TRBV2 and TRBJ2-7; 12 bases are shared with TRBD2. The J segment lost 6 bases and the V segment lost 2 bases, leaving 2 bases of the junction unmatched. Germline V gene data show CDR1 as SNHLY and CDR2 as FYNNEI. The CDR3 consists of 14 residues. The CDR3 reads CASSEPGLAGEQYF. The CDR3 DNA follows: TGTGCCAGCAGTGAACCGGGACTAGCGGGCGAGCAGTACTTC.

This chain connects TRBV2 to TRBJ2-3; 8 positions match TRBD1. The V gene end was trimmed by 5 bases and the J gene end by 0 bases; junction bases not matched to a gene: 4. CDR1 is SNHLY and CDR2 is FYNNEI in the germline V gene. This CDR3 has 15 amino acids. CDR3 sequence reads: CASSRQGTSTDTQYF. Written as DNA, the CDR3 is TGTGCCAGCAGTCGACAGGGGACTAGCACAGATACGCAGTATTTT.

The CDR3 here is CASTTFSRGGPEAFF. The CDR3 coding sequence is TGTGCCAGCACTACATTTTCCAGGGGTGGTCCTGAAGCTTTCTTT. The chain combines TRBV6-5 with TRBJ1-1, with D possibly matching TRBD1 (6 bases). Germline V gene lookup returns CDR1 MNHEY and CDR2 SVGAGI. The ends were cut back, 7 bases at V and 6 bases at J, with 21 bases in the middle. The CDR3 loop spans 15 amino acids.

The chain employs TRBV28 and TRBJ1-5, with D perhaps TRBD1 (6 bases). V dropped 4 bases and J dropped 0 bases, with 19 bases sitting between them. Germline CDR1 MDHEN, CDR2 SYDVKM. The CDR3 contains 18 residues. CDR3 sequence: CASSSTTGDSYSNQPQHF. The CDR3 coding sequence is TGTGCCAGCAGTTCGACGACAGGAGACTCATATAGCAATCAGCCCCAGCATTTT.

The genes are TRBV28 and TRBJ1-3; TRBD1 matches at 8 bases. This CDR3 is 16 amino acids long. Trimming removed 5 bases from V and 1 base from J; junction bases left unmatched: 7. Germline CDR1 MDHEN, CDR2 SYDVKM. CDR3 loop: CASSPSQGASGNTIYF. The CDR3 DNA is TGTGCCAGCAGTCCAAGTCAGGGGGCGTCTGGAAACACCATATATTTT.

The rearrangement joins TRBV5-1 to TRBJ2-3, with 11 bases matching TRBD1. The CDR3 runs to 16 residues. Germline V CDR1 and CDR2: SGHRS, YFSETQ. Trimming at V came to 4 bases and at J to 3 bases, leaving 7 bases not matched to a gene. CDR3 sequence: CASSRPGQGGTDTQYF. The DNA of the CDR3 is TGCGCCAGCAGCCGCCCGGGACAGGGGGGAACAGATACGCAGTATTTT. Looking up the rest from reference TRBV5-1 and TRBJ2-3 gives the full variable domain: KAGVTQTPRYLIKTRGQQVTLSCSPISGHRSVSWYQQTPGQGLQFLFEYFSETQRNKGNFPGRFSGRQFSNSRSEMNVSTLELGDSALYLCASSRPGQGGTDTQYFGPGTRLTVL.